This is a list of T cell receptor beta chains from one sample in a study of blood T cells in healthy people across ages. One entry per CDR3 protein, called by TCRdb with MiXCR from the 5' RACE reads. The data show some 1 million distinct CDR3 sequences, around 43% seen once. The source material was blood. The receptors were sampled from an older woman in good health. CDR3s include the opening cysteine and the closing phenylalanine or tryptophan. D genes are given only for firm matches. Clone size is shown for a subset of rows, as once, few, many or a class of expanded clone.

j_call clone_size v_call d_call cdr3_aa cdr3_nt
TRBJ2-7 NA TRBV28 NA CASMMTVDFYEQYF TGTGCCAGCATGATGACAGTCGACTTCTACGAGCAGTACTTC
TRBJ2-1 NA TRBV2 NA CASRSARERKDEQFF TGTGCCAGCAGATCCGCCCGAGAAAGGAAGGATGAGCAGTTCTTC
TRBJ2-7 few TRBV11-2 NA CASSLVGRTTLYEQYF TGTGCCAGCAGCTTAGTGGGTCGGACTACCCTTTACGAGCAGTACTTC
TRBJ1-5 few TRBV10-3 TRBD1 CAISGMTGLNQPQHF TGTGCCATCAGTGGGATGACAGGGCTCAATCAGCCCCAGCATTTT
TRBJ1-1 NA TRBV10-3 TRBD1 CAISEATLAGGKAFF TGTGCCATCAGTGAGGCGACTCTGGCAGGGGGTAAAGCTTTCTTT
TRBJ2-5 NA TRBV2 TRBD1 CASRGQGAETQYF TGTGCCAGCAGAGGACAGGGGGCGGAGACCCAGTACTTC
TRBJ2-3 NA TRBV12-3/TRBV12-4 NA CASSLAPRGRPDTQYF TGTGCCAGCAGTTTAGCGCCTAGAGGGAGGCCAGATACGCAGTATTTT
TRBJ1-2 few TRBV7-9 NA CASRGRSFNYGYTF TGTGCCAGCCGGGGACGGTCGTTTAACTATGGCTACACCTTC
TRBJ2-7 few TRBV10-3 TRBD2 CAISERAGGPYEQYF TGTGCCATCAGTGAAAGAGCGGGAGGGCCATACGAGCAGTACTTC
TRBJ2-1 NA TRBV5-1 NA CASMRETQVNEQFF TGCGCCAGCATGAGGGAGACTCAGGTCAATGAGCAGTTCTTC
TRBJ2-1 few TRBV28 TRBD2 CASHPTSGNYNEQFF TGTGCCAGCCACCCGACTAGCGGAAACTACAATGAGCAGTTCTTC
TRBJ2-5 NA TRBV3-1 NA CASSQEFRWETQYF TGTGCCAGCAGCCAAGAGTTTAGGTGGGAGACCCAGTACTTC
TRBJ1-5 few TRBV3-1 NA CASSQGHNSNQPQHF TGTGCCAGCAGCCAGGGACATAATAGCAATCAGCCCCAGCATTTT
TRBJ1-2 NA TRBV2 NA CASSVKGNYGYTF TGTGCCAGCAGTGTAAAAGGGAACTATGGCTACACCTTC
TRBJ2-3 few TRBV27 TRBD1 CASSVRTGEGTDTQYF TGTGCCAGCAGTGTCCGGACAGGGGAGGGCACAGATACGCAGTATTTT
TRBJ2-3 NA TRBV6-1 TRBD2 CASSSREGRLDTQYF TGTGCCAGCAGTAGCCGGGAGGGCCGGTTAGATACGCAGTATTTT
TRBJ2-7 NA TRBV12-3/TRBV12-4 NA CASSPVAQTYEQYF TGTGCCAGCAGTCCCGTGGCGCAGACCTACGAGCAGTACTTC
TRBJ2-5 NA TRBV28 TRBD2 CASSLTSGSLETQYF TGTGCCAGCAGTCTTACTAGCGGGAGTTTAGAGACCCAGTACTTC
TRBJ2-1 NA TRBV28 NA CASSRAGQGGYNEQFF TGTGCCAGCAGCCGCGCGGGGCAGGGCGGTTACAATGAGCAGTTCTTC
TRBJ2-6 NA TRBV28 TRBD1 CASSKGQPFRLSSGANVLTF TGTGCCAGCAGTAAGGGACAGCCCTTCCGACTTAGCTCTGGGGCCAACGTCCTGACTTTC
TRBJ1-2 NA TRBV27 TRBD1 CASSSRTGGRGYTF TGTGCCAGCAGTTCCCGGACAGGGGGTAGGGGCTACACCTTC
TRBJ1-5 once TRBV7-8 NA CASNPGWGSNQPQHF TGTGCCAGCAACCCGGGCTGGGGGAGCAATCAGCCCCAGCATTTT
TRBJ2-5 NA TRBV2 NA CASSVVGRETQYF TGTGCCAGCAGTGTGGTAGGGAGAGAGACCCAGTACTTC
TRBJ2-5 NA TRBV20-1 NA CSARVAPEETQYF TGCAGTGCTAGAGTAGCCCCAGAAGAGACCCAGTACTTC
TRBJ2-7 few TRBV20-1 NA CSVTGHRPRYEQYF TGCAGTGTCACGGGACATCGCCCTAGGTACGAGCAGTACTTC
TRBJ2-5 few TRBV12-3/TRBV12-4 NA CASKTRQETQYF TGTGCCAGCAAGACGCGGCAAGAGACCCAGTACTTC
TRBJ2-5 NA TRBV12-3/TRBV12-4 NA CASSPPGIDRQETQYF TGTGCCAGCAGCCCCCCGGGGATAGACAGGCAAGAGACCCAGTACTTC
TRBJ2-7 NA TRBV6-4 NA CASSGGVHEQYF TGTGCCAGCAGTGGGGGGGTCCACGAGCAGTACTTC
TRBJ2-3 NA TRBV6-6 TRBD2 CASSPLAGSGTDTQYF TGTGCCAGCAGTCCCTTAGCGGGAAGCGGCACAGATACGCAGTATTTT
TRBJ2-1 few TRBV6-1 NA CASSEWGPQYNEQFF TGTGCCAGCAGTGAATGGGGCCCCCAATACAATGAGCAGTTCTTC
TRBJ2-1 NA TRBV27 NA CASSRRNEQFF TGTGCCAGCAGCAGACGGAATGAGCAGTTCTTC
TRBJ2-3 few TRBV6-1 NA CASSALGGDLDTQYF TGTGCCAGCAGTGCCCTTGGCGGGGACTTGGATACGCAGTATTTT
TRBJ2-1 NA TRBV6-5 TRBD2 CASSYSILAGVWSNEQFF TGTGCCAGCAGTTACTCGATACTAGCGGGAGTTTGGTCCAATGAGCAGTTCTTC
TRBJ2-5 NA TRBV7-9 TRBD1 CASSLPRRDRTETQYF TGTGCCAGCAGCCTTCCAAGACGGGACAGAACGGAGACCCAGTACTTC
TRBJ2-7 few TRBV11-1 NA CASSFTGQVIPYEQYF TGTGCCAGCAGCTTTACAGGGCAAGTGATCCCCTACGAGCAGTACTTC
TRBJ2-1 NA TRBV29-1 NA CSAQGQTYNEQFF TGCAGCGCACAGGGACAAACCTACAATGAGCAGTTCTTC
TRBJ2-7 few TRBV6-1 NA CASRPKLGPTYEQYF TGTGCCAGCAGGCCCAAATTGGGGCCCACCTACGAGCAGTACTTC
TRBJ2-7 NA TRBV6-2/TRBV6-3 NA CASSPRNEQYF TGTGCCAGCAGCCCCCGCAACGAGCAGTACTTC
TRBJ1-4 NA TRBV20-1 NA CSAPRDGSYVTNEKLFF TGCAGTGCCCCTAGGGACGGCTCTTATGTAACTAATGAAAAACTGTTTTTT
TRBJ2-1 once TRBV20-1 TRBD1 CSARQGGEQFF TGCAGTGCGCGACAGGGCGGTGAGCAGTTCTTC
TRBJ2-7 few TRBV27 NA CATSSGLPRYEQYF TGTGCCACCTCATCCGGACTGCCACGCTACGAGCAGTACTTC
TRBJ1-4 few TRBV4-1 TRBD1 CASSQDLGQGYEKLFF TGCGCCAGCAGCCAAGATTTGGGACAGGGGTATGAAAAACTGTTTTTT